The clone carrying this T cell receptor beta chain was counted between two and nine times. The CDR3 has 14 amino acids. Germline-derived CDR1 and CDR2 are SGHVS and FNYEAQ. V trimming: 8 bases; J trimming: 4 bases; junction bases outside the gene matches: 7. The data are from a study of a mutant IDH1 vaccine in newly diagnosed glioma. In the study overall: Treatment recipients were about 62% male and about 40% female, and their mean age was approximately 42 years. Most patients had radiochemotherapy with temozolomide before enrollment; others had one alone.

Documented time point: baseline, week 1 (first vaccination visit). Treatment meaning: pre-vaccination baseline after standard-of-care therapy. The study enrolled donors with new WHO grade 3 or 4 IDH1-mutant, ATRX-lost astrocytomas. Method: immunoSEQ multiplex PCR; TCRdb's copy keeps in-frame clones and lacks some. The table shows about 68,000 clones, with more than 65% occurring only once. This TCR was sampled from a man between 45 and 60 years old with glioma. The chain carries TRBV7-6 and TRBJ2-2; TRBD1 matches 7 bases. This sample comprised PBMCs, obtained from a glioma patient treated with radiotherapy, temozolomide or both. The CDR3 sequence: CASSDRATTGELFF. The CDR3 DNA sequence: TGTGCCAGCTCCGACAGGGCGACCACCGGGGAGCTGTTTTTT.